The clone carrying this TCR beta chain was observed at least ten times. Its antigen is unidentified. These data are taken from a study of CD8+CD57+ T cells in acquired aplastic anemia. Overall study context: Sorted CD4+ and CD8+ cell DNA averaged 3.2 ug.

Regarding the study as a whole: Levels of CD8+ Simpson's diversity were not significantly distinct in patients versus controls. Patients and controls were found to share twenty-nine CD8+ CDR3 sequences.

Both TCR beta VDJ combination and CDR3 sequence profiling were carried out. Genomic DNA was the template for this profiling. TCRdb reanalysed the reads using MiXCR and keeps one entry per CDR3 protein. The sample has more than 150,000 distinct CDR3 sequences; roughly 64% are singletons. Per germline, CDR1 SGHTS and CDR2 YDEGEE. J was trimmed by 3 bases and V by 4 bases; bases with no gene match: 11. The length of the CDR3 is 16 residues. V usage is TRBV5-8 and J usage is TRBJ2-5, with 8 nucleotides matching TRBD2. The sample was sorted CD4+, CD8+, or CD8+CD57+ T cells (not recorded which) from PBMCs. The source is a human donor with severe aplastic anemia or a healthy control (not recorded which). CDR3 in amino acids: CASSHTGGGQEETQYF. Here the CDR3 DNA reads TGTGCCAGCAGCCATACCGGGGGGGGGCAGGAAGAGACCCAGTACTTC.